This entry features one TCR beta chain sequence. There is no known antigen for this receptor. Qualities for individual bases were not recorded, and no much larger clone is one base off. The sample originates from a study of TIL therapy for anti-PD-1-resistant metastatic lung cancer (dated by TCRdb to 2020 to 2022). As for the study more broadly: Before any PD-1/PD-L1 blockade was given, tumors were harvested, nivolumab was then administered, and patients who progressed went on to receive lymphodepletion, an infusion of expanded TIL, and IL-2. A median non-synonymous tumor mutation burden of under 1.9 mutations per megabase was determined across the cohort by whole-exome sequencing. Enrolled patients had a median age of around 51 years (range roughly 38-75) and a median tumor PD-L1 proportion score of around 6%. The cohort was predominantly lung adenocarcinoma, with several EGFR-mutant and two ALK-rearranged tumors, and half of patients were current or former smokers. Tumor and peripheral blood T cell receptor beta sequencing was used to track clonotypes across tumor, expanded TIL product and serial blood samples. Overall results and qualifications from the work: The study protocol defined all tumor marker inferences as exploratory. Generalizability was limited because the cohort was highly selected, with more treatment-naive, never-smoker and oncogene-addicted patients included than is typical. The baseline peripheral repertoire was partially replaced by infused TIL clonotypes, which then decayed over months, and no apparent association between persistence and response was found.

The CDR3, from cysteine to phenylalanine, totals 14 residues. Of the read, only the CDR3 DNA is kept; its 42 bases are in frame from base 1. The germline V gene specifies MGHDK as CDR1 and SYGVNS as CDR2. Trimming takes 6 bases off V and 5 bases off J; junction bases not matched to a gene: 4. The sample's time point, from its label and the paper: pre-treatment sample, taken before nivolumab and TIL therapy. Adults with stage 4 NSCLC were enrolled from October 2017 to January 2020 in a dual-center phase I trial. Samples came from a single-arm, open-label phase I trial of tumor-infiltrating lymphocyte therapy with nivolumab in advanced non-small cell lung cancer. Blood mononuclear cells were isolated from EDTA tubes by Ficoll gradient and were snap-frozen as pellets, and DNA was extracted with a Qiagen mini-prep kit. TCR beta CDR3 regions were amplified from genomic DNA with the immunoSEQ v3 hsTCRB kit using bias-controlled multiplex PCR. An Illumina NextSeq 500 was used to sequence the TCR libraries, reaching roughly 1.9 million read pairs at survey level or about 4.5-6 million at deep level. The authors' pipeline ran thus. The immunoSEQ Analyzer software assigned V, D and J genes, filtered out non-productive sequences, and reported clonality. Repertoires of infused TIL and blood were compared using productive Simpson clonality and the Morisita overlap index of productive TRB rearrangements. For each clone in blood, the absolute clonotype count was estimated by multiplying the lymphocyte count by the CD3+ fraction and by the clone's productive frequency. TCRdb's version of the immuneACCESS table is confined to in-frame rearrangements and falls short of the full clone set. An unresolved V gene accounts for under half of the shortfall where checked; the remainder is of unknown origin. V and J calls and clone size are as listed in that table; D and trimming were resolved from the DNA. Here the sample has approximately 15,000 clones; 86% occur a single time. The top ten hold approximately 0.85% of the sample.

The sequenced sample was blood, obtained at baseline. The clonotype was recovered from a person between 30 and 80 years old with non-small cell lung cancer. Recombination connected TRBV25-1 to TRBJ1-4; 9 bases in the middle match TRBD1. The DNA reads TGTGCCAGCAGCCCGGGACAGGGAAATGAAAAACTGTTTTTT. It codes for CASSPGQGNEKLFF.